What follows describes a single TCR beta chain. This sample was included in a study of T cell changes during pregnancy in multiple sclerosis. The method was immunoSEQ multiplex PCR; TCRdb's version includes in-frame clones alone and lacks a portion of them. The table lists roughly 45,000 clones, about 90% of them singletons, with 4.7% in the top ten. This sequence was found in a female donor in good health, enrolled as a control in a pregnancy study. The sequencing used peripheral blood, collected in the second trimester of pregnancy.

As DNA, the CDR3 is TGTGCCAGCAGGGGGACAGACTACGAGCAGTACTTC. It encodes CASRGTDYEQYF. The chain combines TRBV25-1 with TRBJ2-7; 7 bases match TRBD1. Germline CDR1 reads MGHDK; CDR2 reads SYGVNS. After removal of 6 bases from V and 3 bases from J, the junction contained 2 bases not matched to a gene. This CDR3 has 12 residues.